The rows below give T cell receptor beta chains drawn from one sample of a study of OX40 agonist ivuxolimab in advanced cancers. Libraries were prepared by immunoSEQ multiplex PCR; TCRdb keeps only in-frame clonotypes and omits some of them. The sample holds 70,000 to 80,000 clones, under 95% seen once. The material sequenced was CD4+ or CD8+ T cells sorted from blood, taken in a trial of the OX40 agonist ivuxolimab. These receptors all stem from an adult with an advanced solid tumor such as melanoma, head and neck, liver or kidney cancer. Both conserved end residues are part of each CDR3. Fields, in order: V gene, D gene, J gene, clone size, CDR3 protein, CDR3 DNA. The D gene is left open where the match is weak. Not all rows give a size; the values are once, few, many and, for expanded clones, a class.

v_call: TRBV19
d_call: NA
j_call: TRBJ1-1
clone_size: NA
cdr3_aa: CASSMGRVFTEAFF
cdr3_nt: TGTGCCAGTAGTATGGGCAGGGTCTTTACTGAAGCTTTCTTT

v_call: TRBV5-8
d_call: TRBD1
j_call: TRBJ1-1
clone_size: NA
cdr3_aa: CASSWDREDTEAFF
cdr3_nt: TGTGCCAGCAGCTGGGACAGGGAGGACACTGAAGCTTTCTTT

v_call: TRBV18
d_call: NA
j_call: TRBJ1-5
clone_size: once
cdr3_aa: CASSRMEGLSDNQPQHF
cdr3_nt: TGTGCCAGCTCCCGCATGGAGGGGTTGTCTGACAATCAGCCCCAGCATTTT

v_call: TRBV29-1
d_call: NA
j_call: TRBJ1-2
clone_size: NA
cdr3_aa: CSVEDWTEGGYGYTF
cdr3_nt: TGCAGCGTTGAAGATTGGACGGAGGGAGGGTATGGCTACACCTTC

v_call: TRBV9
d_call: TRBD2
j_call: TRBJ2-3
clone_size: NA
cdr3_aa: CASSVAAGVVADTQYF
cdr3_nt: TGTGCCAGCAGCGTAGCCGCGGGGGTGGTCGCAGATACGCAGTATTTT

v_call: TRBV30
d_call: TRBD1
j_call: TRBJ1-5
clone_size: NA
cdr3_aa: CAWDAGTDNRNQPQHF
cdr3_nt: TGTGCCTGGGACGCTGGGACAGATAATCGAAATCAGCCCCAGCATTTT

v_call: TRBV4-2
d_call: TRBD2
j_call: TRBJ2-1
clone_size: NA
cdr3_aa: CASSPRGSGGQSSYNEQFF
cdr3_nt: TGTGCCAGCAGCCCCAGGGGTAGCGGGGGCCAAAGCTCCTACAATGAGCAGTTCTTC

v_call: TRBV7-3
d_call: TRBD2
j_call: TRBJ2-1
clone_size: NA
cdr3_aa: CASSLGAGGPYNEQFF
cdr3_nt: TGTGCCAGCAGCTTAGGAGCGGGGGGGCCCTACAATGAGCAGTTCTTC

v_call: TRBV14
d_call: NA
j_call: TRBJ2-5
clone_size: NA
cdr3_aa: CASSQATGQETQYF
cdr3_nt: TGTGCCAGCAGCCAAGCCACAGGACAAGAGACCCAGTACTTC

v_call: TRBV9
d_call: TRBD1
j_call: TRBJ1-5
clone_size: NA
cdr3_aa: CASSAGTVNNQPQHF
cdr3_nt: TGTGCCAGCAGCGCGGGGACAGTTAACAATCAGCCCCAGCATTTT

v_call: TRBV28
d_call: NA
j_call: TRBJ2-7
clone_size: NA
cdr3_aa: CASSFISGDNEQYF
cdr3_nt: TGTGCCAGCAGTTTCATTAGCGGCGATAACGAGCAGTACTTC

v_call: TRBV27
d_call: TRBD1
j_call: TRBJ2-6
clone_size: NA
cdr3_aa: CASQGVNSGANVLTF
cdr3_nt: TGTGCCAGTCAGGGGGTTAACTCTGGGGCCAACGTCCTGACTTTC

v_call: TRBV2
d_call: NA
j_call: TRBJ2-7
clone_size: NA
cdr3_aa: CASSDWGMGLLYEQYF
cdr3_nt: TGTGCCAGCAGTGATTGGGGGATGGGCCTTCTCTACGAGCAGTACTTC

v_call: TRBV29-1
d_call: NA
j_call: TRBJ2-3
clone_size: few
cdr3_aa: CSVDGDFADTQYF
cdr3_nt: TGCAGCGTTGACGGGGACTTCGCAGATACGCAGTATTTT

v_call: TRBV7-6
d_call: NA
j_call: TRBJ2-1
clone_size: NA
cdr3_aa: CASSLAYEQFF
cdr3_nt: TGTGCCAGCAGCTTAGCTTATGAGCAGTTCTTC

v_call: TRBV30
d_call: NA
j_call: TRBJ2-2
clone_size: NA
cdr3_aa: CAWSLNTGELFF
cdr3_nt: TGTGCCTGGAGTTTGAACACCGGGGAGCTGTTTTTT

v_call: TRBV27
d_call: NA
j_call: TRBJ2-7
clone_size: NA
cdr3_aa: CASSLSPDSYEQYF
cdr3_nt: TGTGCCAGCAGTTTATCGCCCGACAGCTACGAGCAGTACTTC

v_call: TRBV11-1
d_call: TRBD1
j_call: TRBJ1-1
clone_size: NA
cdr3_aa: CASSFTRGREAFF
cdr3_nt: TGTGCCAGCAGCTTTACCAGGGGGCGTGAAGCTTTCTTT

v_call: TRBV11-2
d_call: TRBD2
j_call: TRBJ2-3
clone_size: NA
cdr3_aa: CASSLVPRGAGVPDTQYF
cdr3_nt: TGTGCCAGCAGCTTAGTCCCTCGTGGAGCGGGAGTACCAGATACGCAGTATTTT

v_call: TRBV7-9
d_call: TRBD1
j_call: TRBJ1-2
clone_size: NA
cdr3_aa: CASSPTTGVAYGGYTF
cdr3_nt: TGTGCCAGCAGCCCAACGACAGGGGTAGCCTATGGTGGCTACACCTTC

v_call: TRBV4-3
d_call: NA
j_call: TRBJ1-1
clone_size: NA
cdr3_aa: CASSQDSLGGRTEAFF
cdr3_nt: TGCGCCAGCAGCCAAGATTCTCTTGGGGGCAGGACTGAAGCTTTCTTT

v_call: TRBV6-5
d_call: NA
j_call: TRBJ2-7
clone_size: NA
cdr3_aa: CASSYSDTTYEQYF
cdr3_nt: TGTGCCAGCAGTTACTCTGACACAACCTACGAGCAGTACTTC

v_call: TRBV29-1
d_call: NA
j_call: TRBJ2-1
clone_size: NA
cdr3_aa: CSVPDLISYNEQFF
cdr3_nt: TGCAGCGTCCCGGACTTGATCTCCTACAATGAGCAGTTCTTC

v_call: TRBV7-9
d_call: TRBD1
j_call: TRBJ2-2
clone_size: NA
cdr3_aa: CATRPGQGATGELFF
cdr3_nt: TGTGCCACCCGACCGGGACAGGGGGCCACCGGGGAGCTGTTTTTT

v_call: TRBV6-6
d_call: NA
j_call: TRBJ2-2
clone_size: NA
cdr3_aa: CASSYHRTTGELFF
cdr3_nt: TGTGCCAGCAGTTACCACCGGACTACCGGGGAGCTGTTTTTT

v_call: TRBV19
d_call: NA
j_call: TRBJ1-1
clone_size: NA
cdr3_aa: CASRSMGGVIEAFF
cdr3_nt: TGTGCCAGTAGGTCGATGGGAGGGGTTATCGAAGCTTTCTTT

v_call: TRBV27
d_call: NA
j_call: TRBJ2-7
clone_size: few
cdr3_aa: CASSLLSGSNHEQYF
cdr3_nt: TGTGCCAGCAGTTTGCTAAGTGGTTCGAATCACGAGCAGTACTTC

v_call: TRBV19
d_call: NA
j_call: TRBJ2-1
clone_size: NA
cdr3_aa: CASSIQGDSPSNEQFF
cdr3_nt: TGTGCCAGTAGTATTCAGGGCGACTCGCCCTCCAATGAGCAGTTCTTC

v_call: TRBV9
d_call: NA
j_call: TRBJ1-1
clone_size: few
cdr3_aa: CASSVGWTDEAFF
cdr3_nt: TGTGCCAGCAGCGTGGGATGGACAGATGAAGCTTTCTTT

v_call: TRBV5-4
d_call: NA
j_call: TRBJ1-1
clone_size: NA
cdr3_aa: CASSLYDTEAFF
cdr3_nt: TGTGCCAGCAGCTTGTATGACACTGAAGCTTTCTTT

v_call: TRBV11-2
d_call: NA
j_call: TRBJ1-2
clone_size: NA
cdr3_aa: CASSQTTGNYGYTF
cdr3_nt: TGTGCCAGCAGCCAAACGACAGGAAACTATGGCTACACCTTC

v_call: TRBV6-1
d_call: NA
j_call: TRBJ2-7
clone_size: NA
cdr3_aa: CASSAGSGGYEQYF
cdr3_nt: TGTGCCAGCAGCGCCGGGTCTGGCGGCTACGAGCAGTACTTC

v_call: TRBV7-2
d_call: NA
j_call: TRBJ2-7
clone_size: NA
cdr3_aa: CASSFYGGRYYEQYF
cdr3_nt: TGTGCCAGCAGCTTTTACGGGGGAAGGTACTACGAGCAGTACTTC

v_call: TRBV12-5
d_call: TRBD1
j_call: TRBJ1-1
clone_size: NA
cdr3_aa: CASDTRDRAVGTEAFF
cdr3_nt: TGTGCTAGTGATACCCGGGACAGGGCTGTGGGCACTGAAGCTTTCTTT

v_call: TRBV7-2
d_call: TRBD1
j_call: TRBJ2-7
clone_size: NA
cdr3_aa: CASSNGTGLPTGQYEQYF
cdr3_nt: TGTGCCAGCAGCAATGGGACAGGGCTCCCGACCGGTCAATACGAGCAGTACTTC

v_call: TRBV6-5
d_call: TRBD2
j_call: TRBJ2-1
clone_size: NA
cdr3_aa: CASSYSRAGGRNEQFF
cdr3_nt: TGTGCCAGCAGTTACTCTCGAGCGGGAGGGCGGAATGAGCAGTTCTTC

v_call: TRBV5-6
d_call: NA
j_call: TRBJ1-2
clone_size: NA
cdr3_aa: CASSLLGAEGYTF
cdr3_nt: TGTGCCAGCAGCTTGCTGGGGGCGGAAGGCTACACCTTC

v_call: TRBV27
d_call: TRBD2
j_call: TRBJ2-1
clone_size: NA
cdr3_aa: CASSLLAGAVSSYNEQFF
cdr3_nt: TGTGCCAGCAGCCTACTAGCGGGAGCTGTCAGCTCCTACAATGAGCAGTTCTTC

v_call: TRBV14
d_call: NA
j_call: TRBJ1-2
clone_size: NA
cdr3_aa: CASRGVNYGYTF
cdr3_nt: TGTGCCAGCCGTGGGGTTAACTATGGCTACACCTTC

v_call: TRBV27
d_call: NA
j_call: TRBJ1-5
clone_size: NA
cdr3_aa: CASSLAGSNQPQHF
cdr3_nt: TGTGCCAGCAGTTTAGCCGGGAGCAATCAGCCCCAGCATTTT

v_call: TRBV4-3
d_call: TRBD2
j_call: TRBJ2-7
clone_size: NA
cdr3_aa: CASSQDLAGSSEQYF
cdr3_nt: TGCGCCAGCAGCCAAGATTTAGCGGGATCATCCGAGCAGTACTTC

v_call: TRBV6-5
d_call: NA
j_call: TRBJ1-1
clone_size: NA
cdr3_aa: CASSYSAGPNTEAFF
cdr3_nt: TGTGCCAGCAGTTACTCCGCAGGCCCGAACACTGAAGCTTTCTTT

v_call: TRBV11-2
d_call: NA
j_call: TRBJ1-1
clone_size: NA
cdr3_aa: CASSQGWDMNTEAFF
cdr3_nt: TGTGCCAGCTCGCAGGGGTGGGACATGAACACTGAAGCTTTCTTT

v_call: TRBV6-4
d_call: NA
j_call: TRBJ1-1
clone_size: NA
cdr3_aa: CASSRNTDTEAFF
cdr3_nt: TGTGCCAGCAGCCGAAATACGGACACTGAAGCTTTCTTT

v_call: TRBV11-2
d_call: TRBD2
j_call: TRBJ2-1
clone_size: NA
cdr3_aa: CASRVFGGGAYNEQFF
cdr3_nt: TGTGCCAGCAGGGTCTTCGGCGGGGGGGCTTACAATGAGCAGTTCTTC